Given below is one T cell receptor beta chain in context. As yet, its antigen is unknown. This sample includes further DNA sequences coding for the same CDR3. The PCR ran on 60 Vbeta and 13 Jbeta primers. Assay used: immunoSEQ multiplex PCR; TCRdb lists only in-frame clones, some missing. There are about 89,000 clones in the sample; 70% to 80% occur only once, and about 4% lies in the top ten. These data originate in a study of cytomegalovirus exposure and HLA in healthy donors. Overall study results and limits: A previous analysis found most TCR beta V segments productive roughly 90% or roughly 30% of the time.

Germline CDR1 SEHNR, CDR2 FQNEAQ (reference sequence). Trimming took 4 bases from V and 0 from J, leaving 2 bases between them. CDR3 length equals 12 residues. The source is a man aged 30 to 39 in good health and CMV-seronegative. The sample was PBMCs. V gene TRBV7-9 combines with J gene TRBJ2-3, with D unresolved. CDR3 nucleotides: TGTGCCAGCAGCTCTAGCACAGATACGCAGTATTTT. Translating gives CASSSSTDTQYF.